This record concerns one TCR beta chain sequence. Its antigen is not identified. This specimen comes from a study of T cell responses to AZD1222 COVID-19 vaccine. Study observations and caveats: After the peak T cell response, and only then, were repertoires sampled.

Germline CDR1 is MGHRA and CDR2 is YSYEKL. The CDR3 totals 13 residues. Trimming took 2 bases from V and 1 from J, leaving 5 bases between them. Repertoires were generated with immunoSEQ multiplex PCR, while TCRdb's copy carries only in-frame clones and drops some. The sample includes about 130,000 clones, about 92% of them seen just once. This TCR was sampled from an adult who received the AZD1222 COVID-19 vaccine. The sequences come from peripheral blood, collected 28 days after the second AZD1222 dose. This chain links TRBV4-1 with TRBJ2-5; D is undetermined. For the CDR3, the DNA is TGCGCCAGCAGCCAACCACTCCAAGAGACCCAGTACTTC. Encoded protein: CASSQPLQETQYF.